These T cell receptor beta chains were read from a single sample in a study of blood T cell repertoires in COVID-19. Profiling relied on immunoSEQ multiplex PCR, and the TCRdb table lists in-frame clones only, not all of them. The sample carries approximately 200,000 clones, approximately 91% recorded once. Sequencing input: peripheral blood. The receptors shown here come from an older woman with acute or convalescent COVID-19. Both conserved end residues are part of each CDR3. Each record gives: CDR3 length, clone size, V gene, D gene, J gene, CDR3 DNA, CDR3 protein. A D gene is named only where the DNA matches it firmly. The size field is filled for only some rows; it gives once, few, many or a size class.

11	NA	TRBV20-1	NA	TRBJ2-3	TGCAGTGCTCCAACTTCAGATACGCAGTATTTT	CSAPTSDTQYF
17	NA	TRBV27	NA	TRBJ1-5	TGTGCCAGCAGTTTATCGGGAGGGGCCTATAGCAATCAGCCCCAGCATTTT	CASSLSGGAYSNQPQHF
14	once	TRBV5-1	NA	TRBJ2-7	TGCGCCAGCAGCACTTCGACAGGAACCTACGAGCAGTACTTC	CASSTSTGTYEQYF
16	once	TRBV27	TRBD2	TRBJ2-1	TGTGCCAGCAGTTCTCGACTAGCGGGAGGGCCTGGTGATCGATTCTTC	CASSSRLAGGPGDRFF
14	NA	TRBV6-2/TRBV6-3	NA	TRBJ1-1	TGTGCCAGCAGTTACTATGCAGGGAACACTGAAGCTTTCTTT	CASSYYAGNTEAFF
16	NA	TRBV5-4	NA	TRBJ2-1	TGTGCCAGCAGCTTGGGTGGTGGCGGGGCCTACAATGAGCAGTTCTTC	CASSLGGGGAYNEQFF
13	NA	TRBV28	TRBD2	TRBJ2-3	TGTGCCATCGGGGGGGGGCGCACAGATACGCAGTATTTT	CAIGGGRTDTQYF
17	NA	TRBV4-1	TRBD1	TRBJ1-6	TGCGCCAGCAGACGAGCCCCACAGGGGGCGCGTGATTCACCCCTCCACTTT	CASRRAPQGARDSPLHF
16	NA	TRBV5-6	TRBD1	TRBJ1-5	TGTGCCAGCAGTTCGAGGAACAGGGGGCTAAATCAGCCCCAGCATTTT	CASSSRNRGLNQPQHF
16	NA	TRBV4-1	NA	TRBJ2-7	TGCGCCAGCAGCCAAGATCGCACAGCCACCTCCTACGAGCAGTACTTC	CASSQDRTATSYEQYF
16	NA	TRBV11-2	TRBD1	TRBJ2-7	TGTGCCAGCAGCCTCAATCCGGGACAGGGGAGCTACGAGCAGTACTTC	CASSLNPGQGSYEQYF
18	NA	TRBV4-2	TRBD2	TRBJ2-1	TGTGCCAGCAGCCAAGATCGTTACGCGGGAATCGGGAGGAATGAGCAGTTCTTC	CASSQDRYAGIGRNEQFF
15	NA	TRBV7-9	TRBD2	TRBJ2-3	TGTGCCAGCAGCTTAGTGCGGGGGGGTAAAGATACGCAGTATTTT	CASSLVRGGKDTQYF
13	NA	TRBV7-2	NA	TRBJ1-2	TGTGCCAGCAACTCCCCCAGGCTCTATGGCTACACCTTC	CASNSPRLYGYTF
15	once	TRBV5-6	TRBD1	TRBJ2-7	TGTGCCAGCAGCCGGCGGACAGGGCCACTACACGAGCAGTACTTC	CASSRRTGPLHEQYF
13	NA	TRBV6-5	NA	TRBJ1-2	TGTGCCAGCAGCCCCGCCGTAAACTTTGGCTACACCTTC	CASSPAVNFGYTF
12	NA	TRBV29-1	NA	TRBJ2-7	TGCAGCATATCAACAGGAAACTACGAGCAGTACTTC	CSISTGNYEQYF
11	NA	TRBV6-6	NA	TRBJ1-6	TGTGCCAGCTCGGGGAATTCACCCCTCCACTTT	CASSGNSPLHF
15	NA	TRBV19	TRBD1	TRBJ1-2	TGTGCCAGTAGTATGGCAGGGGGCGAGAACTATGGCTACACCTTC	CASSMAGGENYGYTF
15	NA	TRBV15	TRBD2	TRBJ2-7	TGTGCCACCAGCAGTCTAGCGGGGACTGCCTACGAGCAGTACTTC	CATSSLAGTAYEQYF
14	NA	TRBV5-1	NA	TRBJ2-2	TGCGCCAGCAGCTTAGGGACATCTACCGGGGAGCTGTTTTTT	CASSLGTSTGELFF
15	NA	TRBV7-2	NA	TRBJ1-2	TGTGCCAGCAGCTTAGATGGCAGGGTCTTCGGTGGCTACACCTTC	CASSLDGRVFGGYTF
14	NA	TRBV19	NA	TRBJ2-5	TGTGCCAGTAGTCATGCAGGGAGGCGAGAGACCCAGTACTTC	CASSHAGRRETQYF
14	NA	TRBV5-6	NA	TRBJ1-5	TGTGCCAGCAGCTTCGGAGGGGCTGATCAGCCCCAGCATTTT	CASSFGGADQPQHF
13	NA	TRBV28	TRBD2	TRBJ2-3	TGTGCCACGGTGGGGGACTACACAGATACGCAGTATTTT	CATVGDYTDTQYF
15	NA	TRBV3-1/TRBV3-2	TRBD1	TRBJ2-1	TGTGCCCAGGCCACCCCGGGACAGGGGGCTAATGAGCAGTTCTTC	CAQATPGQGANEQFF
18	NA	TRBV10-2	NA	TRBJ2-7	TGCGCCAGCAGTGAGGTTTCGGGCGTGTCAGGTCGGGGCTACGAGCAGTACTTC	CASSEVSGVSGRGYEQYF
16	NA	TRBV6-6	NA	TRBJ2-3	TGTGCCAGCAGTTACCTCCCAGGGTTTAGCACAGATACGCAGTATTTT	CASSYLPGFSTDTQYF
15	NA	TRBV28	TRBD1	TRBJ2-7	TGTGCCAGCAGTTCTCCGGGACAGAAACACTACGAGCAGTACTTC	CASSSPGQKHYEQYF
13	NA	TRBV7-9	NA	TRBJ2-5	TGTGCCAGCAGCTTCCGGGGCCAAGAGACCCAGTACTTC	CASSFRGQETQYF
14	NA	TRBV23-1	NA	TRBJ1-1	TGCGCCAGCCTGGCAGGGTGTCAGAACACTGAAGCTTTCTTT	CASLAGCQNTEAFF
12	NA	TRBV18	NA	TRBJ1-1	TGTGCCAGCTCACGCGCAGGGCCTGAAGCTTTCTTT	CASSRAGPEAFF
15	NA	TRBV19	TRBD1	TRBJ2-7	TGTGCCAGTAGTACCTCGGACAGGGGGGGGTACGAGCAGTACTTC	CASSTSDRGGYEQYF
15	NA	TRBV18	NA	TRBJ1-2	TGTGCCAGCTCACTGGACGGGGACACCTACTATGGCTACACCTTC	CASSLDGDTYYGYTF
17	NA	TRBV7-2	TRBD2	TRBJ2-1	TGTGCCAGCAGCTTACTCCCTCGCGGGGGGGGCCTAGGTGAGCAGTTCTTC	CASSLLPRGGGLGEQFF
16	NA	TRBV5-6	TRBD2	TRBJ2-3	TGTGCCAGCAGCTTTCCACTAGCGGGGCGCTCAGATACGCAGTATTTT	CASSFPLAGRSDTQYF
13	NA	TRBV11-2	NA	TRBJ1-1	TGTGCCAGCAGCTTATCGGTGAACACTGAAGCTTTCTTT	CASSLSVNTEAFF
17	NA	TRBV6-1	NA	TRBJ1-1	TGTGCCAGCAGTGCCTTACAGGGAATGGGTCAGAACACTGAAGCTTTCTTT	CASSALQGMGQNTEAFF
16	NA	TRBV30	NA	TRBJ2-7	TGTGCCTGGAGGACGTTCGGGACAAAGATTACCTACGAGCAGTACTTC	CAWRTFGTKITYEQYF
17	NA	TRBV19	NA	TRBJ2-7	TGTGCCAGTAGTATTTGCATTTTTGCGCCTCCTTTCTACGAGCAGTACTTC	CASSICIFAPPFYEQYF
15	NA	TRBV6-4	NA	TRBJ2-1	TGTGCCAGCAGTGAGGCCACAGGCTATTTCAATGAGCAGTTCTTC	CASSEATGYFNEQFF
15	NA	TRBV28	NA	TRBJ1-1	TGTGCCAGCATTTCCTCCGCAGGATCGAACACTGAAGCTTTCTTT	CASISSAGSNTEAFF
13	NA	TRBV19	TRBD1	TRBJ1-6	TGTGCCAGTTCGGGACAGGCGAGTTCACCCCTCCACTTT	CASSGQASSPLHF
14	NA	TRBV5-1	TRBD1	TRBJ1-4	TGCGCCAGCAGCCGCGGACAGGGATATGAAAAACTGTTTTTT	CASSRGQGYEKLFF
16	NA	TRBV7-2	TRBD2	TRBJ2-2	TGTGCCAGCAGCTTAGCCGGGACTAGCGGAACCGGGGAGCTGTTTTTT	CASSLAGTSGTGELFF
14	NA	TRBV6-5	NA	TRBJ1-1	TGTGCCAGCAGTTACGAGGCGTCGAACACTGAAGCTTTCTTT	CASSYEASNTEAFF
15	NA	TRBV7-8	TRBD2	TRBJ2-3	TGTGCCAGCAGCTTAGTAGTACTAGCGGGAGATACGCAGTATTTT	CASSLVVLAGDTQYF
16	NA	TRBV3-1/TRBV3-2	NA	TRBJ1-2	TGTGCCAGCAGCCTAGGCTCTGGGGCCCCCCTCCTAGGCTACACCTTC	CASSLGSGAPLLGYTF
15	NA	TRBV3-1/TRBV3-2	TRBD1	TRBJ2-7	TGTGCCAGCAGCCAAGAGGGAACAGGGGGCTACGAGCAGTACTTC	CASSQEGTGGYEQYF
19	NA	TRBV10-3	TRBD1	TRBJ1-2	TGTGCCATCAGTTTAGGAAACCGGGACAGGGCCTACCTCGGTGGGGGCTACACCTTC	CAISLGNRDRAYLGGGYTF
14	once	TRBV6-5	NA	TRBJ1-5	TGTGCCAGCAGTTTGGGACTGGGGCATCAGCCCCAGCATTTT	CASSLGLGHQPQHF
16	once	TRBV7-2	TRBD2	TRBJ2-1	TGTGCCAGCAGCATTACTAGCGGGACAGTTAGGAATGAGCAGTTCTTC	CASSITSGTVRNEQFF
17	NA	TRBV7-9	NA	TRBJ1-5	TGTGCCAGCAGCTTGGGCGTCAGGGTATGGTCGAATCAGCCCCAGCATTTT	CASSLGVRVWSNQPQHF
13	NA	TRBV12-3/TRBV12-4	TRBD2	TRBJ2-5	TGTGCCAGCAGTAGGACTAGACAAGAGACCCAGTACTTC	CASSRTRQETQYF
16	NA	TRBV21-1	NA	TRBJ1-6	TGTGCCAGCAGCAAAGGTAAGGGAGGTGACTATTCACCCCTCCACTTT	CASSKGKGGDYSPLHF